This T cell receptor (beta chain) was obtained from a study of blood T cell repertoires in COVID-19. Assay: immunoSEQ multiplex PCR; the TCRdb copy retains only in-frame clones and omits some. The data show approximately 330,000 clones, roughly 90% seen once. This sequence originates from a man younger than 45 with COVID-19, enrolled during active disease. Specimen: peripheral blood.

CDR3 loop: CASSLLQNTGELFF. The CDR3 DNA follows: TGTGCCAGCAGCTTGTTACAGAACACCGGGGAGCTGTTTTTT. This chain joins TRBV5-4 and TRBJ2-2; D remains unclear. The germline V and J ends were trimmed by 1 base and 1 base, with 5 bases remaining between them. Looked up from germline, CDR1 is SGHNT and CDR2 is YYREEE (reference sequence). This CDR3 has 14 residues.